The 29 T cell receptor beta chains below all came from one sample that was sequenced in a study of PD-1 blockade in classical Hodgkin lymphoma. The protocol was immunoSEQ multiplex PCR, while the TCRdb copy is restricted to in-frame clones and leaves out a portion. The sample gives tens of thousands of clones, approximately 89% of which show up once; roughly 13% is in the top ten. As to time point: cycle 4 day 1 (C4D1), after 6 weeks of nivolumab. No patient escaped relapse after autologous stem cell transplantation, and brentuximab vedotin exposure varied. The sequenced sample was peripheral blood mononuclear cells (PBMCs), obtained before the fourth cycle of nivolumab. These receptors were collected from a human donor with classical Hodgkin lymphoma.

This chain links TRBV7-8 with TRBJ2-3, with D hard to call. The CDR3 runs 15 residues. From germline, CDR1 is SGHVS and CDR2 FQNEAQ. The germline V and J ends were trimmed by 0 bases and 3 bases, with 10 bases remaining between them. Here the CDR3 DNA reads TGTGCCAGCAGCTTAGCTCTCAGAGTGACAGATACGCAGTATTTT. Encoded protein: CASSLALRVTDTQYF.

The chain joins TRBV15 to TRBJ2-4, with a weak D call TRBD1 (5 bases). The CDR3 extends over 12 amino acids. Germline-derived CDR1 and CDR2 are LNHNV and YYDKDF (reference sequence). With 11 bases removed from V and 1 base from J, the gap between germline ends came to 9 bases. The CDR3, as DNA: TGTGCCCAAAACAGGGCCAAAAACATTCAGTACTTC. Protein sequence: CAQNRAKNIQYF.

This CDR3 reads CASSLVSGQGSGNTIYF. CDR3 coding DNA: TGTGCCAGCAGCTTGGTATCGGGACAGGGAAGTGGAAACACCATATATTTT. The chain carries TRBV7-9 and TRBJ1-3; TRBD1 matches at 9 bases. V was clipped by 3 bases and J by 3 bases; unmatched bases: 9. In germline, CDR1 is SEHNR, CDR2 FQNEAQ (reference sequence). The CDR3 sequence is 17 residues long.

In DNA form, the CDR3 reads TGTGCCAGCAGCTTAATGGGTAGCTACAATGAGCAGTTCTTC. Its translation: CASSLMGSYNEQFF. The gene calls are TRBV7-3 and TRBJ2-1; the D is unclear. This CDR3 comprises 14 residues. Germline V gene sequence: CDR1 SGHTA, CDR2 FQGTGA. V lost 1 base and J lost 3, with 7 bases in between.

Written as DNA, the CDR3 is TGCGCCAGCAGCCAAGGATATCGGGAATTCTATGGCTACACCTTC. This gives the protein CASSQGYREFYGYTF. J is TRBJ1-2 and V is TRBV4-3; D gene unclear. Germline CDR1 is LGHNA and CDR2 is YSLEER. V gave up 1 base and J gave up 4 bases, with 13 bases separating them. This CDR3 spans 15 amino acids.

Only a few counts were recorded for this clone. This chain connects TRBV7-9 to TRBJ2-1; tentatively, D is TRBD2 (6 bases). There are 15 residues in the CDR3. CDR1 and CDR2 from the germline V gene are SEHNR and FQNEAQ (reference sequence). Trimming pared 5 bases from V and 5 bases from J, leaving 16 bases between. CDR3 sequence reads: CASSGQGTSDNEQFF. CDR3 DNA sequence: TGTGCCAGCAGCGGACAAGGGACTTCCGACAATGAGCAGTTCTTC.

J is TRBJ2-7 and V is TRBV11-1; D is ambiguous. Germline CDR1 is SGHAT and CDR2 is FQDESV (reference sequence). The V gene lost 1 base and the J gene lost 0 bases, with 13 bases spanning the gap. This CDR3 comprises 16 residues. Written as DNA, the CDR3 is TGTGCCAGCAGCTTAGATCGCACCGCGAGCTCCTACGAGCAGTACTTC. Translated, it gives CASSLDRTASSYEQYF.

The CDR3 loop reads CASSQDVGLASNQPQHF. The CDR3 bases are TGCGCCAGCAGCCAAGATGTAGGTCTCGCTAGCAATCAGCCCCAGCATTTT. The rearrangement uses TRBV4-3 and TRBJ1-5; no firm D call. There are 17 residues in the CDR3. V shed 0 bases and J shed 0 bases, with 12 bases lying between them. CDR1 and CDR2 (germline): LGHNA, YSLEER.

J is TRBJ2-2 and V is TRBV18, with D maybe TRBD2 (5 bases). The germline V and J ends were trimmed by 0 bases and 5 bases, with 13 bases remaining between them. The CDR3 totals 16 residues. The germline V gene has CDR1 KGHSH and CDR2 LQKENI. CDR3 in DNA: TGTGCCAGCTCACCACCGGCTAGCAGGAGAACCGGGGAGCTGTTTTTT. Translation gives CASSPPASRRTGELFF. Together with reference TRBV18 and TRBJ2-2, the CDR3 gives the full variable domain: NAGVMQNPRHLVRRRGQEARLRCSPMKGHSHVYWYRQLPEEGLKFMVYLQKENIIDESGMPKERFSAEFPKEGPSILRIQQVVRGDSAAYFCASSPPASRRTGELFFGEGSRLTVL.

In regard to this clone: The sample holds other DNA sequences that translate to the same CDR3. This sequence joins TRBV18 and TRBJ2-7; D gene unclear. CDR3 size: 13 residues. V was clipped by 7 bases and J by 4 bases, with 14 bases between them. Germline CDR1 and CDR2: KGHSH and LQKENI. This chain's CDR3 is CASYPQGVYEQYF. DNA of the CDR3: TGTGCCAGCTACCCTCAAGGAGTTTACGAGCAGTACTTC.

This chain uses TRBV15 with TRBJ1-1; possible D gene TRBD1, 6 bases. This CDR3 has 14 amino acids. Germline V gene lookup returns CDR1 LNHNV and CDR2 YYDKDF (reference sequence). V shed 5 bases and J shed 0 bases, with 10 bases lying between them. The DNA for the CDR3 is TGTGCCACCAGCCAGGGACATCTGAACACTGAAGCTTTCTTT. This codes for CATSQGHLNTEAFF. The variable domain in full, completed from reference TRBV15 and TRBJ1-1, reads DAMVIQNPRYQVTQFGKPVTLSCSQTLNHNVMYWYQQKSSQAPKLLFHYYDKDFNNEADTPDNFQSRRPNTSFCFLDIRSPGLGDTAMYLCATSQGHLNTEAFFGQGTRLTVV.

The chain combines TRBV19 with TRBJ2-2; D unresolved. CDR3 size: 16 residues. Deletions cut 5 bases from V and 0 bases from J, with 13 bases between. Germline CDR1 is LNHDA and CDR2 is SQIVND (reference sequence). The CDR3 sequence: CASSLVVNTNTGELFF. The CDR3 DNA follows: TGTGCCAGTAGTTTGGTTGTAAATACGAACACCGGGGAGCTGTTTTTT.

For the CDR3, the DNA is TGTGCCAGCAGCTTAAGACTTGGGCCTAGGGGAGGTGGCTACACCTTC. The encoded protein is CASSLRLGPRGGGYTF. This chain joins TRBV7-2 and TRBJ1-2, with a possible D match to TRBD1 (5 bases). Germline V gives CDR1 SGHTA, CDR2 FQGNSA. V was cut by 2 bases and J by 7 bases, with 20 bases left in between. The CDR3 sequence is 16 residues long.

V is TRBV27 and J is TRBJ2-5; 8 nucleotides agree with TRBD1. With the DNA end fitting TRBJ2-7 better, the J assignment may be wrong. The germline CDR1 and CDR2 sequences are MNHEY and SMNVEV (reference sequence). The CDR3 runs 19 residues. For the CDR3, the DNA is TGTGCCAGCAGTTTAAAAGGGCCCCCGACAGGGGTTCTTTCCTACGAGCAGTACTTC. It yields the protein CASSLKGPPTGVLSYEQYF.

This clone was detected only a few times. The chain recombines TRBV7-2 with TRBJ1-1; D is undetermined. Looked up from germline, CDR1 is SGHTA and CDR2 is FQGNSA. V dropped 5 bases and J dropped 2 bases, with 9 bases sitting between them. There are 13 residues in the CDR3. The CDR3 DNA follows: TGTGCCAGCAGCCGTCGGCCCAACACTGAAGCTTTCTTT. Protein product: CASSRRPNTEAFF.

The CDR3 region is CASSHLGSWGGELFF. Written as DNA, the CDR3 is TGTGCCAGCAGCCACCTGGGGTCCTGGGGCGGGGAGCTGTTTTTT. The V and J genes are TRBV5-6 and TRBJ2-2; D not certain. The CDR3 is 15 residues long. Germline CDR1 and CDR2: SGHDT and YYEEEE. Trimming took off 4 bases at V and 7 bases at J, with 17 bases between the two ends.

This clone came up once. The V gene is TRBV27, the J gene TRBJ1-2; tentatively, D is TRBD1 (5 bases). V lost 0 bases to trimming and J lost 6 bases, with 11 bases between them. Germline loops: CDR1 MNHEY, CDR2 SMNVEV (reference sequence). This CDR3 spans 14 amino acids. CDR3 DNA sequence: TGTGCCAGCAGTTTATCGTGGGGGACCAATGGCTACACCTTC. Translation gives CASSLSWGTNGYTF.

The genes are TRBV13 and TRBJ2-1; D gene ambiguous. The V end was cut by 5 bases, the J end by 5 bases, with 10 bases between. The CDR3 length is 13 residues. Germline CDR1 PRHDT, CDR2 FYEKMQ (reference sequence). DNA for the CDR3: TGTGCCAGCAGCCCACGAACCAACAATGAGCAGTTCTTC. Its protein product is CASSPRTNNEQFF.

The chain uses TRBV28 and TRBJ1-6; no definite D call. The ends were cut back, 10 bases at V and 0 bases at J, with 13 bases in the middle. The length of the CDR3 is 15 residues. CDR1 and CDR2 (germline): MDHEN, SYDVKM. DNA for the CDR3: TGTGCCACCACGTCTGAGAGCTCCTATAATTCACCCCTCCACTTT. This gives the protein CATTSESSYNSPLHF.

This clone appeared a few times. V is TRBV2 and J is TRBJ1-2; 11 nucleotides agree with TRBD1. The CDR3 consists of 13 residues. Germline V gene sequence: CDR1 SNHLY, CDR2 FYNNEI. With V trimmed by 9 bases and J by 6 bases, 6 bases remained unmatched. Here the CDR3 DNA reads TGTGCCAGGAGGGACAGGGGGGAGAATGGCTACACCTTC. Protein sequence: CARRDRGENGYTF.

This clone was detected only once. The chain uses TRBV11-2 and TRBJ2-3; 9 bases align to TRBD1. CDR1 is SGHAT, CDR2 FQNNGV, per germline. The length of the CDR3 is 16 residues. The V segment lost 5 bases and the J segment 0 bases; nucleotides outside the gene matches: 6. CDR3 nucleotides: TGTGCCAGCAGCACTACAGGGGGCAGGAGCACAGATACGCAGTATTTT. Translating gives CASSTTGGRSTDTQYF.

The CDR3 coding sequence is TGCGCCAGCAGGGGGGGCGCGGGTCAGCCCCAGCATTTT. This encodes CASRGGAGQPQHF. The chain links TRBV5-1 to TRBJ1-5; a weak D match, TRBD1 (6 bases). Trimming pared 5 bases from V and 6 bases from J, leaving 12 bases between. The CDR3 covers 13 residues. Per the germline V gene, CDR1 is SGHRS and CDR2 is YFSETQ.

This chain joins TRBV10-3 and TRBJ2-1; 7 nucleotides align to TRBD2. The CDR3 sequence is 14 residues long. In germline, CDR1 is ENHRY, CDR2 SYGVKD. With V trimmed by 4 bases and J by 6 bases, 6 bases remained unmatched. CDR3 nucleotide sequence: TGTGCCATCAGTGTAGTAGCGGGTATCAATGAGCAGTTCTTC. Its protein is CAISVVAGINEQFF.

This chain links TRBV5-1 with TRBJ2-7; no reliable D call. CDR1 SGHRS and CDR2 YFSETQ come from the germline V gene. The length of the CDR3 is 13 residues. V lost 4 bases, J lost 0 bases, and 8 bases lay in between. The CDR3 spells CASSAVSSYEQYF. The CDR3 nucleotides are TGCGCCAGCAGCGCCGTCAGCTCCTACGAGCAGTACTTC.

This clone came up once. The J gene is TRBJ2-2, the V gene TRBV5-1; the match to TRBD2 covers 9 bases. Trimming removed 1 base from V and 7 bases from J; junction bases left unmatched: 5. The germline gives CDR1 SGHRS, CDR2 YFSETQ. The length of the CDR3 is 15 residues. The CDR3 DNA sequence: TGCGCCAGCAGCTTGCCTAGCGGGACTGTCGGGGAGCTGTTTTTT. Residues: CASSLPSGTVGELFF.

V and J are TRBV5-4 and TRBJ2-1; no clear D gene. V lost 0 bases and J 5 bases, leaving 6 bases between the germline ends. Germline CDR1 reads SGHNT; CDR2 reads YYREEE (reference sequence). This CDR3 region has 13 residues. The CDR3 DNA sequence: TGTGCCAGCAGCTTGGCAGAGCACAATGAGCAGTTCTTC. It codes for CASSLAEHNEQFF. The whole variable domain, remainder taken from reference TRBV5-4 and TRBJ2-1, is ETGVTQSPTHLIKTRGQQVTLRCSSQSGHNTVSWYQQALGQGPQFIFQYYREEENGRGNFPPRFSGLQFPNYSSELNVNALELDDSALYLCASSLAEHNEQFFGPGTRLTVL.

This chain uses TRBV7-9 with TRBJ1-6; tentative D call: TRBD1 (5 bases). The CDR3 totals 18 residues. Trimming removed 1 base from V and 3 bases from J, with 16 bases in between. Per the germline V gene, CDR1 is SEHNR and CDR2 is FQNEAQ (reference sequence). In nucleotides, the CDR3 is TGTGCCAGCAGCTTAGGCGCGGTGACAGCCAGCTATAATTCACCCCTCCACTTT. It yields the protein CASSLGAVTASYNSPLHF.

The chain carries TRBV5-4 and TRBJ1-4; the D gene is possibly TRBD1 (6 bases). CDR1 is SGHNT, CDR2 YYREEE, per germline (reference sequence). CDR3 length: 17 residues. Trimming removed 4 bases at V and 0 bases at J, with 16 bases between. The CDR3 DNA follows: TGTGCCAGCAGCCCCGGGACAACACCATCAACTAATGAAAAACTGTTTTTT. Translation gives CASSPGTTPSTNEKLFF.

DNA for the CDR3: TGCGCCAGCAGCCAAGATAGTAGATATGAGCAGTTCTTC. This gives the protein CASSQDSRYEQFF. The genes are TRBV4-3 and TRBJ2-1, with unresolved D. Germline CDR1 reads LGHNA; CDR2 reads YSLEER. The ends were cut back, 0 bases at V and 8 bases at J, with 8 bases in the middle. This CDR3 spans 13 amino acids.